This T cell receptor (beta chain) appears in the sequencing data of a study of alternative splicing in chronic myeloid leukemia remission (dated by TCRdb to about 2020). For context, the study as a whole: RNA sequencing was used to profile peripheral blood from chronic-phase CML patients at diagnosis and at remission, and the results were compared with those from healthy donors. The RESIST (imatinib), ENESTxtnd (nilotinib) and PINNACLE (nilotinib plus pegylated interferon) trials supplied under ten diagnostic specimens along with matched remission specimens. The diagnostic specimens from the trials consisted of total leukocytes from peripheral blood collected in EDTA. Median ages of roughly 50 years at diagnosis, 56 to 65 at remission and around 37 for healthy controls were recorded. Trizol was used to extract total RNA from peripheral blood mononuclear cells of diagnosis, remission and control samples. The French Persistem study contributed nine CML samples, of which seven were diagnostic and two were matched remission samples. The female/male split was 11/5 for diagnosis samples, 8/3 for remission samples and 2/4 for controls. Overall results and qualifications from the work: At remission, blood cell composition had been reconfigured so that it resembled normal controls enriched in lymphoid cells. Blood cell composition differed strongly depending on the timepoint, moving from an enrichment of myeloid progenitors at diagnosis to an enrichment of mature lymphoid cells at remission.

This clonotype was detected once. No cognate antigen has been identified for it. There are 14 amino acids in the CDR3, from cysteine to phenylalanine inclusive. The record lacks a DNA sequence. The germline V gene encodes CDR1 SSHAT and CDR2 FNYEAQ (reference sequence). Libraries came from bulk RNA-seq. The TruSeq Stranded RNA sample prep kit was used to generate libraries of poly-A-enriched mRNA from an input of about 0.92 ug total RNA. Each sample was sequenced in triplicate using paired-end sequencing on a HiSeq 2500. A read length of 125 nucleotides per mate was used for RNA-seq. The study's processing was this. Reads were trimmed and aligned to hg38 using STAR v2.7, and quality control was done with FASTQC, RSeQC and multiqc. Salmon 0.14.1 was used to quantify gene expression levels as transcripts per million (TPM). Principal component analysis suggested that transcriptomic profiles were not driven by trial, library batch, sequencing batch, treatment regimen or sex. One entry per CDR3 protein sequence results from the TCRdb reprocessing of the reads, with DNA left out. The V and J calls and clone size are TCRdb's, not the authors'. The sample's clone listing holds more than 45 distinct CDR3 sequences.

According to the study, the label for this sample's time point signals: chronic-phase CML before TKI therapy (screening/day 1). The patient cohort comprised approximately 16 CML patients, with matched post-remission samples retrieved for a subset of them. This clonotype originated in an adult with chronic myeloid leukemia. Sequencing was performed on PBMCs or total blood leukocytes (not recorded which), taken at diagnosis. The V and J segments used are TRBV7-7 and TRBJ2-2; checking the TCRdb D call of TRBD2 is not possible without DNA. CDR3 protein: CASSRYKNTGELFF.